Each of the 20 T cell receptor beta chains below was sequenced from the same sample in a study of blood T cell repertoires in COVID-19. Sequenced by immunoSEQ multiplex PCR; TCRdb stores in-frame clones only, minus some. The sample yields about 50,000 clones, about three quarters seen once. Sequencing was done on a sample of peripheral blood. The receptors come from a man aged 45-65 years with active or convalescent COVID-19.

The rearrangement joins TRBV11-1 to TRBJ2-7, with D perhaps TRBD2 (6 bases). This CDR3 has 15 residues. Between the trimmed V and J ends, which lost 1 base and 0 bases, there was a span of 10 bases. Germline V gene sequence: CDR1 SGHAT, CDR2 FQDESV (reference sequence). The DNA for the CDR3 is TGTGCCAGCAGCTTAGAAGCGGGCAGCTCCTACGAGCAGTACTTC. It specifies CASSLEAGSSYEQYF.

The chain employs TRBV29-1 and TRBJ2-1, with 7 nucleotides matching TRBD2. The CDR3 consists of 12 residues. From germline, CDR1 is SQVTM and CDR2 ANQGSEA. Trimming took 7 bases from V and 3 from J; bases not matched to a gene: 3. The CDR3 region has the DNA TGCAGCGCCGGACTAGGCTACAATGAGCAGTTCTTC. Amino acids: CSAGLGYNEQFF.

The chain is built from TRBV2 and TRBJ1-2; 8 bases fit TRBD1. CDR3 length: 12 residues. Germline-derived CDR1 and CDR2 are SNHLY and FYNNEI. J was trimmed by 14 bases and V by 1 base; bases with no gene match: 6. The CDR3 sequence is CASSEVEGTGTF. CDR3 nucleotides: TGTGCCAGCAGTGAAGTGGAAGGGACAGGAACCTTC.

The chain links TRBV19 to TRBJ1-1; D is perhaps TRBD1 (6 bases). The CDR3 consists of 13 residues. Germline V gene sequence: CDR1 LNHDA, CDR2 SQIVND (reference sequence). Deletions cut 5 bases from V and 11 bases from J, with 18 bases between. This CDR3 reads CASSPPGGLKAFF. The CDR3 DNA sequence: TGTGCCAGTAGTCCCCCGGGGGGCTTAAAGGCTTTCTTT.

In DNA, the CDR3 is TGTGCCAGCAGCTCCGGGACTAGGAGCACAGATACGCAGTATTTT. This gives the protein CASSSGTRSTDTQYF. The gene calls are TRBV9 and TRBJ2-3, with 8 bases identical to TRBD2. Unmatched junction bases numbered 4, after V lost 4 bases and J lost 0 bases. The CDR3 length is 15 residues. Germline V lookup: CDR1 SGDLS, CDR2 YYNGEE.

J is TRBJ2-1 and V is TRBV7-3; D might be TRBD2 (5 bases). Germline V gene lookup returns CDR1 SGHTA and CDR2 FQGTGA. V lost 6 bases and J 2 bases, leaving 14 bases between the germline ends. This CDR3 has 15 residues. The CDR3 protein is CASSITSAAYNEQFF. The CDR3 DNA reads TGTGCCAGCAGTATCACATCAGCGGCCTACAATGAGCAGTTCTTC.

The chain couples TRBV29-1 to TRBJ2-2; a weak D match, TRBD1 (5 bases). From germline, CDR1 is SQVTM and CDR2 ANQGSEA. Trimming removed 5 bases at V and 1 base at J, with 11 bases between. The CDR3 runs to 14 residues. CDR3 in amino acids: CSVRQGGNTGELFF. Written as DNA, the CDR3 is TGCAGCGTTCGGCAGGGTGGGAACACCGGGGAGCTGTTTTTT.

V and J are TRBV7-2 and TRBJ1-1; D is undetermined. CDR3 size: 16 residues. Per the germline V gene, CDR1 is SGHTA and CDR2 is FQGNSA. Trimming took 2 bases from V and 5 from J, leaving 18 bases between them. The CDR3, as DNA: TGTGCCAGCAGCTTACAAGACTTAACCTCCCGGACTGAAGCTTTCTTT. As protein: CASSLQDLTSRTEAFF.

The chain joins TRBV9 to TRBJ2-2; 9 bases line up with TRBD2. The CDR3 totals 13 residues. V was clipped by 6 bases and J by 8 bases; unmatched bases: 5. Germline CDR1 is SGDLS and CDR2 is YYNGEE. The CDR3 DNA follows: TGTGCCAGCAACCCTAGCGGGACTGGGGAGCTGTTTTTT. Translation gives CASNPSGTGELFF. Variable domain in full (rest from reference TRBV9 and TRBJ2-2): DSGVTQTPKHLITATGQRVTLRCSPRSGDLSVYWYQQSLDQGLQFLIQYYNGEERAKGNILERFSAQQFPDLHSELNLSSLELGDSALYFCASNPSGTGELFFGEGSRLTVL.

This clone has more than one count but fewer than ten. The chain carries TRBV7-9 and TRBJ2-1; 8 bases align to TRBD2. The V segment lost 5 bases and the J segment 12 bases; nucleotides outside the gene matches: 9. Germline CDR1 reads SEHNR; CDR2 reads FQNEAQ (reference sequence). The length of the CDR3 is 13 residues. CDR3 region: CASSLQHGTRQFF. The CDR3, as DNA: TGTGCCAGCAGCCTCCAACACGGGACTAGGCAGTTCTTC.

The rearrangement uses TRBV2 and TRBJ1-5; TRBD1 is a possible D gene (5 bases). CDR1 is SNHLY, CDR2 FYNNEI, per germline. Trimming removed 4 bases at V and 1 base at J, with 14 bases between. The CDR3 runs 16 residues. The CDR3 DNA is TGTGCCAGCAGTGTAATGGGGGGACGGAGCAATCAGCCCCAGCATTTT. Translating gives CASSVMGGRSNQPQHF.

The gene calls are TRBV29-1 and TRBJ2-1; D gene uncertain. V gave up 4 bases and J gave up 0 bases, with 10 bases separating them. The CDR3 is 14 residues long. The V gene's germline CDR1 is SQVTM and CDR2 ANQGSEA. CDR3 amino acids: CSVGASNSYNEQFF. DNA of the CDR3: TGCAGCGTTGGGGCCTCGAACTCCTACAATGAGCAGTTCTTC.

The chain recombines TRBV2 with TRBJ2-1, with a tentative D call TRBD2 (6 bases). Trimming stripped 6 bases from V and 10 bases from J, with 10 bases between. From germline, CDR1 is SNHLY and CDR2 FYNNEI. The CDR3 is made up of 11 amino acids. The DNA of the CDR3 is TGTGCCAGCAGGGGGGGAGCGGAGCAGTTCTTC. It codes for CASRGGAEQFF.

This sequence joins TRBV27 and TRBJ2-6; no clear D. V lost 1 base, J lost 0 bases, and 13 bases lay in between. Germline V gene sequence: CDR1 MNHEY, CDR2 SMNVEV (reference sequence). The CDR3 extends over 18 amino acids. The CDR3 sequence is CASSLFGPEISGANVLTF. As DNA, the CDR3 is TGTGCCAGCAGTTTATTTGGCCCTGAAATCTCTGGGGCCAACGTCCTGACTTTC.

The chain links TRBV6-5 to TRBJ2-3; D might be TRBD2 (6 bases). V gave up 4 bases and J gave up 3 bases, with 8 bases separating them. CDR3 size: 13 residues. The germline gives CDR1 MNHEY, CDR2 SVGAGI. The DNA of the CDR3 is TGTGCCAGCAGTTTAGGACTAACAGATACGCAGTATTTT. Its protein is CASSLGLTDTQYF.

This rearrangement joins TRBV5-1 to TRBJ1-1; D may be TRBD1 (6 bases). Trimming shortened V by 3 bases and J by 1 base, and 7 bases separated the two germline ends. CDR3 length: 13 amino acids. Germline V gene sequence: CDR1 SGHRS, CDR2 YFSETQ. CDR3 sequence: CASSSQGNTEAFF. CDR3 DNA sequence: TGCGCCAGCAGCTCACAGGGGAACACTGAAGCTTTCTTT.

The chain employs TRBV6-4 and TRBJ1-1; D is undetermined. The CDR3 covers 13 residues. CDR1 is MRHNA, CDR2 SNTAGT, per germline. V lost 6 bases, J lost 0 bases, and 8 bases lay in between. The CDR3 protein is CASSQQMNTEAFF. CDR3 coding DNA: TGTGCCAGCAGCCAACAGATGAACACTGAAGCTTTCTTT.

The chain joins TRBV7-6 to TRBJ2-7; 12 bases match TRBD2. The germline CDR1 and CDR2 sequences are SGHVS and FNYEAQ. CDR3 length equals 14 residues. V was clipped by 3 bases and J by 4 bases; unmatched bases: 1. DNA for the CDR3: TGTGCCAGCAGCTTGACTAGCGGGAGTTACGAGCAGTACTTC. This gives the protein CASSLTSGSYEQYF.

The chain links TRBV5-1 to TRBJ2-7; TRBD2 agrees at 10 bases. CDR1 is SGHRS, CDR2 YFSETQ, per germline. This CDR3 has 14 amino acids. J was trimmed by 3 bases and V by 4 bases; bases with no gene match: 4. CDR3 DNA sequence: TGCGCCAGCAGCCGGGAGCGGGGGGGCTACGAGCAGTACTTC. Protein: CASSRERGGYEQYF.

The table lists this clone with a few counts. V usage is TRBV6-6 and J usage is TRBJ2-5; D not resolved. Trimming shortened V by 2 bases and J by 4 bases, and 8 bases separated the two germline ends. The CDR3 contains 13 residues. Germline V gene sequence: CDR1 MNHNY, CDR2 SVGAGI (reference sequence). The CDR3 loop reads CASSYVGRETQYF. As DNA, the CDR3 is TGTGCCAGCAGTTACGTTGGGCGAGAGACCCAGTACTTC.